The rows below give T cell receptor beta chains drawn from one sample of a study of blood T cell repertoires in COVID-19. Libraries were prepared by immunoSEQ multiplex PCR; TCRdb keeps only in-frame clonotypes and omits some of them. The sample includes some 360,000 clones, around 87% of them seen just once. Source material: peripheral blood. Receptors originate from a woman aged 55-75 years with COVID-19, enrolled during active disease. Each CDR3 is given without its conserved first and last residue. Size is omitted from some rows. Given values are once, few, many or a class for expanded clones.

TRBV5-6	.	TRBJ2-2	ASSLLARRNTGELF
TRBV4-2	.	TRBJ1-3	ASSPLQGTPSGNTIY
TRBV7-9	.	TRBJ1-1	ASSLAGTGMNTEAF
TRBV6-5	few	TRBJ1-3	ASSSSGGGSGNTIY
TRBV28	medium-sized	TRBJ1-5	ASRLPTGNQPQH
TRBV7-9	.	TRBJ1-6	ASSPNNRDSPLH
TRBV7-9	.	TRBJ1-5	ASSLGTGLSNQPQH
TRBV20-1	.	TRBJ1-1	SANYNTEAF
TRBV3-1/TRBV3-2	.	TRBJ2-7	ASSPIPSYEQY
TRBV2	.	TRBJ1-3	ASLRHGGNTIY
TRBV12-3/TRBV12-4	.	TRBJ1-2	ASTIGGFGYT
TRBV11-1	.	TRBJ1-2	ASSFTGDYGYT
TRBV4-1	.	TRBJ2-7	ASSQDRGLSYEQY
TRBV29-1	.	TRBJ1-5	SVTNNGDSSNQPQH
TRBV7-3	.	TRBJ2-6	ASTLWGGSGANVLT
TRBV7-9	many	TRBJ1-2	ASSPSATGGYGYT
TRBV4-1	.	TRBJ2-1	ASSQEGRGSNEQF
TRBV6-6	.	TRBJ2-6	ASSPGLAGGYSGANVLT
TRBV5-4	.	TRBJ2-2	ASSTGTVNTGELF